These 32 T cell receptor beta chains came from one sample sequenced in a study of blood T cell repertoires in COVID-19. Profiled with immunoSEQ multiplex PCR; TCRdb holds only in-frame clones, not every one. The sample shows roughly 700,000 clones, around 90% of them seen only once. The specimen was peripheral blood. The receptors shown here come from a woman between 18 and 30 years old with acute or convalescent COVID-19.

This clone appeared once. The chain employs TRBV6-5 and TRBJ1-5, with D tentatively TRBD1 (5 bases). V lost 5 bases and J lost 4, with 9 bases in between. CDR1 is MNHEY and CDR2 is SVGAGI in the germline V gene. The length of the CDR3 is 13 residues. In DNA form, the CDR3 reads TGTGCCAGCAGTACGGGGGGTAATCAGCCCCAGCATTTT. Amino acid sequence: CASSTGGNQPQHF.

The chain combines TRBV19 with TRBJ2-1, with D possibly matching TRBD2 (5 bases). V was trimmed by 3 bases and J by 0 bases, leaving 15 bases between them. The CDR3 has 17 residues. Germline lookup yields CDR1 LNHDA and CDR2 SQIVND (reference sequence). The CDR3 nucleotides read TGTGCCAGTAGTATGGGCGGGCAGGCCAGCTCCTACAATGAGCAGTTCTTC. Amino acid sequence: CASSMGGQASSYNEQFF. Variable domain in full (rest from reference TRBV19 and TRBJ2-1): DGGITQSPKYLFRKEGQNVTLSCEQNLNHDAMYWYRQDPGQGLRLIYYSQIVNDFQKGDIAEGYSVSREKKESFPLTVTSAQKNPTAFYLCASSMGGQASSYNEQFFGPGTRLTVL.

This clone came up once. This chain links TRBV12-5 with TRBJ1-5; possibly TRBD1 for D (5 bases). This CDR3 has 17 amino acids. Per germline, CDR1 LGHNT and CDR2 FRNRAP. Trimming removed 3 bases from V and 0 bases from J, with 15 bases in between. DNA for the CDR3: TGTGCTAGTGGTTTTGGGAAGGACACGTATAGCAATCAGCCCCAGCATTTT. This codes for CASGFGKDTYSNQPQHF.

The rearrangement joins TRBV4-3 to TRBJ2-7, with D possibly TRBD1 on 6 matching bases. Germline loops: CDR1 LGHNA, CDR2 YSLEER. The CDR3 totals 15 residues. The ends were cut back, 2 bases at V and 3 bases at J, with 14 bases in the middle. CDR3 residues: CASSQKRTDLYEQYF. CDR3 nucleotides: TGCGCCAGCAGCCAAAAACGGACAGATCTCTACGAGCAGTACTTC.

The chain uses TRBV6-1 and TRBJ1-5; TRBD1 is a possible D gene (6 bases). In germline, CDR1 is MNHNS, CDR2 SASEGT. The germline V and J ends were trimmed by 2 bases and 7 bases, with 12 bases remaining between them. The CDR3 loop spans 14 amino acids. The CDR3 DNA follows: TGTGCCAGCAGTGAACAACCTGACAGGCAGCCCCAGCATTTT. This codes for CASSEQPDRQPQHF.

This chain connects TRBV4-3 to TRBJ1-4, with D tentatively TRBD1 (6 bases). This CDR3 region has 16 residues. V lost 4 bases and J lost 7, with 19 bases in between. CDR1 and CDR2 from the germline V gene are LGHNA and YSLEER. The CDR3 nucleotides read TGCGCCAGCAGCCCCGATCTTGGGGGGGCGAGTGAAAAACTGTTTTTT. This encodes CASSPDLGGASEKLFF.

This clone came up once. The chain uses TRBV9 and TRBJ1-5, with 8 bases lining up with TRBD1. There are 15 residues in the CDR3. The V segment lost 3 bases and the J segment 7 bases; nucleotides outside the gene matches: 9. Germline-derived CDR1 and CDR2 are SGDLS and YYNGEE. Here the CDR3 reads CASSARGNRGQPQHF. In DNA, the CDR3 is TGTGCCAGCAGCGCGCGAGGGAACAGGGGGCAGCCCCAGCATTTT.

V usage is TRBV30 and J usage is TRBJ2-5; tentative D call: TRBD1 (6 bases). The V gene's germline CDR1 is GTSNPN and CDR2 SVGIG (reference sequence). CDR3 length: 15 residues. V lost 3 bases to trimming and J lost 5 bases, with 19 bases between them. CDR3 loop: CAWRDGRQGRETQYF. The CDR3 DNA reads as TGTGCCTGGAGAGATGGTCGGCAGGGGCGCGAGACCCAGTACTTC.

The chain combines TRBV29-1 with TRBJ2-1; D is possibly TRBD2 (6 bases). The CDR3 totals 15 residues. The germline V gene has CDR1 SQVTM and CDR2 ANQGSEA. Trimming removed 7 bases at V and 0 bases at J, with 16 bases between. The CDR3 sequence is CSGNIADRSYNEQFF. CDR3 bases: TGCAGCGGGAATATAGCGGATCGCTCCTACAATGAGCAGTTCTTC.

The rearrangement joins TRBV7-2 to TRBJ1-2, with 7 bases fitting TRBD1. Germline assignment: CDR1 SGHTA and CDR2 FQGNSA. The length of the CDR3 is 18 residues. The V and J ends lost 5 bases and 4 bases, in that order; junction bases with no gene match: 19. The CDR3 bases are TGTGCCAGCAGCCTGACCGCTCCCGACAGGGCTGGATTCTATGGCTACACCTTC. It translates to CASSLTAPDRAGFYGYTF.

The V call is TRBV19, the J call TRBJ1-1, with D perhaps matching TRBD1 (5 bases). V gave up 3 bases and J gave up 10 bases, with 12 bases separating them. The CDR3 is 12 amino acids. Germline loops: CDR1 LNHDA, CDR2 SQIVND (reference sequence). CDR3 in DNA: TGTGCCAGTAGTATCGCGGGGGTTGGAGCTTTCTTT. Its translation: CASSIAGVGAFF.

This CDR3 reads CASSQTGTITGELFF. The CDR3 DNA is TGTGCCAGCAGCCAAACCGGGACAATCACCGGGGAGCTGTTTTTT. The chain combines TRBV4-2 with TRBJ2-2; D is perhaps TRBD1 (6 bases). CDR3 length equals 15 residues. V shed 2 bases and J shed 4 bases, with 11 bases lying between them. CDR1 is LGHNA, CDR2 YNFKEQ, per germline.

V usage is TRBV29-1 and J usage is TRBJ1-2; D is perhaps TRBD1 (5 bases). This CDR3 has 15 amino acids. The ends were cut back, 7 bases at V and 5 bases at J, with 23 bases in the middle. Per germline, CDR1 SQVTM and CDR2 ANQGSEA. The DNA of the CDR3 is TGCAGCGCCCTGGACACGGCTCTCGATACATATGGCTACACCTTC. This codes for CSALDTALDTYGYTF.

The V and J genes are TRBV7-2 and TRBJ2-7; 7 nucleotides agree with TRBD1. The CDR3 has 15 residues. Germline V gene sequence: CDR1 SGHTA, CDR2 FQGNSA. J was trimmed by 2 bases and V by 0 bases; bases with no gene match: 4. The CDR3 DNA reads as TGTGCCAGCAGCTTAGCGGCAGGGGGTGCCTACGAGCAGTACTTC. It specifies CASSLAAGGAYEQYF.

The chain has TRBV24-1 and TRBJ1-5; 10 positions agree with TRBD1. Per the germline V gene, CDR1 is KGHDR and CDR2 is SFDVKD. The CDR3 is 14 residues long. Losses at the gene ends were 7 bases for V and 6 bases for J; bases not matched to a gene: 5. The DNA for the CDR3 is TGTGCCACCAGCTCCGGGACAGGGGTTCAGCCCCAGCATTTT. Translated, it gives CATSSGTGVQPQHF.

This clone was seen a few times. V is TRBV7-9 and J is TRBJ2-1, with TRBD2 as a possible D gene (7 bases). The germline gives CDR1 SEHNR, CDR2 FQNEAQ (reference sequence). This CDR3 region has 16 residues. The V and J ends lost 1 base and 6 bases respectively, with 16 bases between them. CDR3 in amino acids: CASSLDRGGAFNEQFF. In DNA form, the CDR3 reads TGTGCCAGCAGCTTAGATCGTGGGGGGGCTTTCAATGAGCAGTTCTTC. The variable domain in full, with the rest retrieved from reference TRBV7-9 and TRBJ2-1, is DTGVSQNPRHKITKRGQNVTFRCDPISEHNRLYWYRQTLGQGPEFLTYFQNEAQLEKSRLLSDRFSAERPKGSFSTLEIQRTEQGDSAMYLCASSLDRGGAFNEQFFGPGTRLTVL.

This chain uses TRBV4-2 with TRBJ1-4, with a possible D match to TRBD1 (6 bases). Trimming cost V 3 bases and J 0 bases, with 11 bases left between them. Germline CDR1 is LGHNA and CDR2 is YNFKEQ. The CDR3 is 16 amino acids. CDR3 in DNA: TGTGCCAGCAGCCACATCGGACAGCCAACTAATGAAAAACTGTTTTTT. Its translation: CASSHIGQPTNEKLFF.

The J gene is TRBJ1-2, the V gene TRBV6-2 or TRBV6-3; D perhaps matches TRBD1 (6 bases). Germline loops: CDR1 MNHEY, CDR2 SVGEGT. The V end lost 3 bases, the J end lost 4 bases, and 12 bases lay between the germline ends. The CDR3 covers 14 residues. In DNA, the CDR3 is TGTGCCAGCAGTTATGGCGACAGGACCTATGGCTACACCTTC. It specifies CASSYGDRTYGYTF.

This clone occurred a few times. J is TRBJ1-1 and V is TRBV29-1, with a weak D call TRBD1 (6 bases). With 1 base removed from V and 9 bases from J, the gap between germline ends came to 18 bases. Germline V gene data show CDR1 as SQVTM and CDR2 as ANQGSEA. The CDR3 totals 14 residues. The CDR3 is CSVEGLTGGSQAFF. CDR3 in DNA: TGCAGCGTTGAAGGGTTGACAGGTGGGTCCCAAGCTTTCTTT.

The chain is built from TRBV18 and TRBJ1-1, with D uncertain. CDR1 and CDR2 (germline): KGHSH, LQKENI. CDR3 length: 15 residues. V lost 6 bases and J lost 5, with 19 bases in between. CDR3 in amino acids: CASSPESRPETEAFF. The CDR3 bases are TGTGCCAGCTCCCCAGAATCCAGGCCAGAGACTGAAGCTTTCTTT.

A single count supports this clone. V usage is TRBV20-1 and J usage is TRBJ2-1, with D unclear. The CDR3 sequence is 11 residues long. Germline V gene data show CDR1 as DFQATT and CDR2 as SNEGSKA (reference sequence). Trimming removed 7 bases from V and 2 bases from J, with 6 bases in between. CDR3 loop: CSGITYNEQFF. The CDR3 nucleotides read TGCAGTGGTATAACCTACAATGAGCAGTTCTTC.

This chain uses TRBV30 with TRBJ2-7, with TRBD1 as a possible D gene (5 bases). The CDR3 spans 11 residues. The V and J ends lost 3 bases and 3 bases respectively, with 6 bases between them. From germline, CDR1 is GTSNPN and CDR2 SVGIG (reference sequence). The CDR3 here is CAWSDSYEQYF. The CDR3 nucleotides read TGTGCCTGGAGCGACAGCTACGAGCAGTACTTC. Looking up the rest from reference TRBV30 and TRBJ2-7 gives the full variable domain: SQTIHQWPATLVQPVGSPLSLECTVEGTSNPNLYWYRQAAGRGLQLLFYSVGIGQISSEVPQNLSASRPQDRQFILSSKKLLLSDSGFYLCAWSDSYEQYFGPGTRLTVT.

This rearrangement joins TRBV12-3 or TRBV12-4 to TRBJ2-1; maybe TRBD1 (6 bases). V gave up 1 base and J gave up 9 bases, with 10 bases separating them. The length of the CDR3 is 13 residues. CDR3 region: CASSLGGRGEQFF. The CDR3 DNA is TGTGCCAGCAGTTTAGGAGGCAGGGGTGAGCAGTTCTTC.

The chain employs TRBV2 and TRBJ1-6; D is undetermined. The V and J ends lost 3 bases and 10 bases respectively, with 19 bases between them. Germline-derived CDR1 and CDR2 are SNHLY and FYNNEI. The CDR3 totals 16 residues. The DNA for the CDR3 is TGTGCCAGCAGTGACGCTGCCAACCGTTTCGGGTCACCCCTCCACTTT. Protein: CASSDAANRFGSPLHF.

The chain couples TRBV29-1 to TRBJ1-1; no clear D gene. The CDR3 totals 12 residues. Looked up from germline, CDR1 is SQVTM and CDR2 is ANQGSEA. Trimming took 4 bases from V and 5 from J, leaving 11 bases between them. CDR3 bases: TGCAGCGTTGTTCGGTCGGGGACTGAAGCTTTCTTT. It specifies CSVVRSGTEAFF.

The V gene is TRBV4-1, the J gene TRBJ2-7; D not resolved. From germline, CDR1 is MGHRA and CDR2 YSYEKL. The CDR3 loop spans 13 amino acids. Between the trimmed V and J ends, which lost 1 base and 1 base, there was a span of 5 bases. For the CDR3, the DNA is TGCGCCAGCAGCCAAGTGGCATCCTACGAGCAGTACTTC. Residues: CASSQVASYEQYF.

This sequence joins TRBV7-9 and TRBJ2-5, with D perhaps TRBD2 (6 bases). CDR3 length equals 16 residues. Trimming removed 4 bases from V and 2 bases from J, with 17 bases in between. Germline V gene data show CDR1 as SEHNR and CDR2 as FQNEAQ (reference sequence). The CDR3 region is CASSSIALRGQETQYF. As DNA, the CDR3 is TGTGCCAGCAGCTCCATCGCACTACGGGGGCAAGAGACCCAGTACTTC.

The sample holds a few counts of this clone. CDR3 DNA sequence: TGTGCCAGCAGCCAAGGGGCAGGGGGTGTAACTGAAGCTTTCTTT. Protein product: CASSQGAGGVTEAFF. The rearrangement links TRBV14 to TRBJ1-1; TRBD1 aligns across 7 bases. J was trimmed by 5 bases and V by 1 base; bases with no gene match: 7. CDR1 and CDR2 (germline): SGHDN, FVKESK. This CDR3 has 15 residues.

This clone was recorded a few times. V is TRBV19 and J is TRBJ1-3; 7 bases align to TRBD1. This CDR3 region has 19 residues. V dropped 5 bases and J dropped 0; count of bases not matched to a gene: 16. The germline V gene has CDR1 LNHDA and CDR2 SQIVND (reference sequence). CDR3 sequence reads: CASSVGQSKGPNSGNTIYF. DNA for the CDR3: TGTGCCAGTAGTGTGGGACAGTCAAAGGGACCTAACTCTGGAAACACCATATATTTT.

The genes are TRBV5-4 and TRBJ2-3, with TRBD1 matching over 9 bases. The CDR3 length is 15 residues. Germline V gene lookup returns CDR1 SGHNT and CDR2 YYREEE (reference sequence). V lost 6 bases, J lost 3 bases, and 8 bases stayed unmatched. This chain's CDR3 is CASTPGQGPTDTQYF. The CDR3 bases are TGTGCCAGCACCCCGGGACAGGGTCCAACAGATACGCAGTATTTT. Looking up the rest from reference TRBV5-4 and TRBJ2-3 gives the full variable domain: ETGVTQSPTHLIKTRGQQVTLRCSSQSGHNTVSWYQQALGQGPQFIFQYYREEENGRGNFPPRFSGLQFPNYSSELNVNALELDDSALYLCASTPGQGPTDTQYFGPGTRLTVL.

V and J are TRBV9 and TRBJ2-7, with 10 bases that match TRBD1. CDR3 length: 14 residues. Germline CDR1 is SGDLS and CDR2 is YYNGEE. Trimming removed 4 bases from V and 3 bases from J; junction bases left unmatched: 4. The DNA of the CDR3 is TGTGCCAGCAGCCCTGGGACAGGGGACTACGAGCAGTACTTC. This translates into CASSPGTGDYEQYF.

This clone was picked up one time. V gene TRBV29-1 combines with J gene TRBJ1-2; no reliable D call. The CDR3 is 13 amino acids. Germline V lookup: CDR1 SQVTM, CDR2 ANQGSEA. V was clipped by 4 bases and J by 0 bases, with 9 bases between them. In nucleotides, the CDR3 is TGCAGCGTTGGCCAGGCAGCTAACTATGGCTACACCTTC. It specifies CSVGQAANYGYTF.